The T cell receptor beta chain under discussion was sequenced for a study of CD8+ T cells in alopecia areata. Study background: The study gave treated patients oral tofacitinib at 5 to 10 mg twice daily. Tofacitinib exposure lasted 6 to 18 months, followed by 6 months off drug.

Findings and caveats of the study: Researchers report lesional scalp, most notably alopecia totalis/universalis, outstripped normal scalp in clonality.

This CDR3 region has 14 residues. V trimming: 4 bases; J trimming: 4 bases; junction bases outside the gene matches: 6. CDR1 and CDR2 (germline): SQVTM, ANQGSEA. Extraction of RNA preceded its reverse transcription into cDNA, which served as the sequencing template. The table came from immunoSEQ multiplex PCR; TCRdb's copy has only in-frame clones and leaves some out. Among hundreds of thousands of clones, roughly two thirds were seen once, and the ten largest hold more than 0.95%. This clone was counted a few times. Its cognate antigen is unknown. The sequence derives from a human donor with alopecia areata. This material consisted of CD4+ T cells sorted from blood, taken at week 0. This chain joins TRBV29-1 and TRBJ2-5, with 10 bases lining up with TRBD2. This chain's CDR3 is CSVASGGAAETQYF. The CDR3 nucleotides are TGCAGCGTTGCCAGCGGGGGGGCGGCAGAGACCCAGTACTTC.